This T cell receptor (beta chain) emerged from a study of early T cells in non-severe SARS-CoV-2 infection. Across the whole study: From unsorted whole blood, bulk RNA was sequenced, and the chains remained unpaired. Study-wide results and limits: Matches to VDJdb favored anti-spike CD8 responses and missed private and CD4 specificities.

cDNA molecules, individually, were tagged with unique molecular identifiers. TCRdb reanalysed the 5' RACE reads using MiXCR and keeps one entry per CDR3 protein. The data contain approximately 71,000 distinct CDR3 sequences, roughly an eighth of them singletons. A word on this clonotype: What it binds is unknown.

The CDR3 runs to 16 residues. V was clipped by 3 bases and J by 0 bases, with 9 bases between them. The V gene's germline CDR1 is KGHSH and CDR2 LQKENI. The sequence was collected from an adult who was a healthcare worker with PCR-confirmed SARS-CoV-2 infection or an uninfected control (not recorded which). The specimen sequenced was whole blood. The chain links TRBV18 to TRBJ2-6; D call uncertain. CDR3 in DNA: TGTGCCAGCTCACCTTTACCGAACTCTGGGGCCAACGTCCTGACTTTC. It is translated as CASSPLPNSGANVLTF.